Below, 13 T cell receptor beta chains from the same sample are listed, as sequenced in a study of molecular identifiers for immune sequencing clone quantification. One entry per CDR3 protein results from TCRdb running MiXCR on the PCR reads. The table has roughly 320,000 distinct CDR3 sequences, roughly 23% seen once; the top ten hold about 0.81%. Sequencing used naive CD8+ T cells from blood, with Jurkat cell RNA spiked in. Subset indicated: FACS-sorted CD8+CD4-CCR7+CD45RA+ naive T cells. The receptors shown here come from a human donor in good health. Some libraries in this study had Jurkat cell RNA spiked in.

The rearrangement joins TRBV7-6 to TRBJ1-6; D may be TRBD1 (5 bases). The CDR3 length is 17 residues. Germline V gene data show CDR1 as SGHVS and CDR2 as FNYEAQ. Trimming removed 7 bases at V and 0 bases at J, with 16 bases between. This chain's CDR3 is CASNPGGGYSYNSPLHF. In DNA, the CDR3 is TGTGCCAGCAACCCAGGCGGGGGGTACTCCTATAATTCACCCCTCCACTTT.

Ten or more counts support this clonotype. The V and J genes are TRBV19 and TRBJ2-1, with 12 bases lining up with TRBD2. Germline V gives CDR1 LNHDA, CDR2 SQIVND (reference sequence). After removal of 5 bases from V and 8 bases from J, the junction contained 10 bases not matched to a gene. This CDR3 spans 16 amino acids. In nucleotides, the CDR3 is TGTGCCAGTAGTGCTCAACTAGCGGGAGGAAGGGATGAGCAGTTCTTC. Encoded protein: CASSAQLAGGRDEQFF.

This clonotype was recorded at least ten times. The chain employs TRBV12-3 or TRBV12-4 and TRBJ2-7, with D possibly being TRBD2 (6 bases). Trimming pared 3 bases from V and 6 bases from J, leaving 12 bases between. The CDR3 consists of 13 residues. The CDR3 DNA follows: TGTGCCAGCAGTTTCGTGGGGGGATTCGAGCAGTACTTC. Residues: CASSFVGGFEQYF.

Comment on this clonotype: At one end, the junction sequence differs from germline, possibly due to a read error. V is TRBV6-5 and J is TRBJ1-5, with D maybe TRBD1 (6 bases). Germline loops: CDR1 MNHEY, CDR2 SVGAGI. The CDR3 consists of 14 residues. The CDR3: CVSSYGGSNQPQHF. The CDR3 nucleotides are TGTGTCAGCAGTTACGGGGGCAGCAATCAGCCCCAGCATTTT.

This clonotype has only a few counts. Mismatch with germline at one junction end may stem from a read error. V gene TRBV20-1 combines with J gene TRBJ1-2; TRBD1 agrees at 10 bases. The CDR3 is 16 residues long. Germline CDR1 and CDR2: DFQATT and SNEGSKA (reference sequence). CDR3 coding DNA: TGCAGTGCTGGAGAGACAGGGGGCGCAAGTAACTATGGCTACACCTTC. This translates into CSAGETGGASNYGYTF.

Ten or more counts support this clonotype. J is TRBJ2-7 and V is TRBV12-3 or TRBV12-4, with D perhaps TRBD1 (5 bases). The CDR3 is 16 residues long. Trimming took off 2 bases at V and 2 bases at J, with 16 bases between the two ends. The CDR3 spells CASSLSLGRAAYEQYF. CDR3 nucleotides: TGTGCCAGCAGTTTATCCCTCGGCAGGGCTGCCTACGAGCAGTACTTC.

This clonotype came up a few times. V is TRBV6-5 and J is TRBJ2-2, with D perhaps TRBD2 (6 bases). Germline loops: CDR1 MNHEY, CDR2 SVGAGI. The CDR3 has 16 residues. The germline V and J ends were trimmed by 7 bases and 1 base, with 16 bases remaining between them. The CDR3 spells CASKHPGGENTGELFF. The CDR3 nucleotides read TGTGCCAGCAAACACCCGGGCGGGGAGAACACCGGGGAGCTGTTTTTT.

This clonotype occurred many times. The V and J genes are TRBV7-8 and TRBJ2-3; either TRBD1 or TRBD2 may fit D (5 bases each). Trimming pared 4 bases from V and 3 bases from J, leaving 11 bases between. CDR1 and CDR2 from the germline V gene are SGHVS and FQNEAQ. The CDR3 runs to 14 residues. This chain's CDR3 is CASSSGRRTDTQYF. CDR3 sequence (DNA): TGTGCCAGCAGCTCGGGACGCCGTACAGATACGCAGTATTTT.

There are many counts of this clonotype. The CDR3 coding sequence is TGTGCCAGCAGTTCCCCGGGACTTGTATACTACGAGCAGTACTTC. It codes for CASSSPGLVYYEQYF. J is TRBJ2-7 and V is TRBV6-2 or TRBV6-3; D perhaps matches TRBD2 (6 bases). Germline CDR1 reads MNHEY; CDR2 reads SVGEGT. Trimming took 4 bases from V and 3 from J, leaving 16 bases between them. CDR3 length: 15 residues.

A word on this clonotype: A single base separates this from a much larger clone, so it may be a read error. The J gene is TRBJ2-5, the V gene TRBV7-9, with D tentatively TRBD2 (5 bases). CDR3 length: 13 residues. Germline CDR1 SEHNR, CDR2 FQNEAQ (reference sequence). The CDR3 sequence: CASSPAWGEAQYF. The DNA of the CDR3 is TGTGCCAGCAGCCCCGCCTGGGGAGAGGCCCAGTACTTC. The full variable domain, its missing parts supplied by reference TRBV7-9 and TRBJ2-5, is DTGVSQNPRHKITKRGQNVTFRCDPISEHNRLYWYRQTLGQGPEFLTYFQNEAQLEKSRLLSDRFSAERPKGSFSTLEIQRTEQGDSAMYLCASSPAWGEAQYFGPGTRLLVL.

This clonotype has a count of ten or more. This sequence joins TRBV5-6 and TRBJ2-7; 10 nucleotides line up with TRBD2. The CDR3 runs 21 residues. The V and J ends lost 0 bases and 3 bases, in that order; junction bases with no gene match: 21. Germline CDR1 SGHDT, CDR2 YYEEEE. The CDR3 bases are TGTGCCAGCAGCTTGGTTGGGTTATCGGGACTAGCGTCTCAGGCGGGCTACGAGCAGTACTTC. Protein: CASSLVGLSGLASQAGYEQYF.

This clonotype appeared many times. The chain has TRBV20-1 and TRBJ2-1; TRBD1 or TRBD2 may be the D gene (5 bases each). With 0 bases removed from V and 7 bases from J, the gap between germline ends came to 16 bases. Per the germline V gene, CDR1 is DFQATT and CDR2 is SNEGSKA (reference sequence). The CDR3 totals 15 residues. CDR3 nucleotides: TGCAGTGCTAGAGACGCGGGCAGGGTTCTGAATGAGCAGTTCTTC. Its protein product is CSARDAGRVLNEQFF.

There are many counts of this clonotype. The J gene is TRBJ2-1, the V gene TRBV7-2; D uncertain. V was trimmed by 4 bases and J by 9 bases, leaving 13 bases between them. CDR1 is SGHTA, CDR2 FQGNSA, per germline. This CDR3 comprises 13 residues. CDR3 sequence: CASSSPPEVEQFF. The CDR3 coding sequence is TGTGCCAGCAGCTCCCCCCCCGAGGTTGAGCAGTTCTTC.